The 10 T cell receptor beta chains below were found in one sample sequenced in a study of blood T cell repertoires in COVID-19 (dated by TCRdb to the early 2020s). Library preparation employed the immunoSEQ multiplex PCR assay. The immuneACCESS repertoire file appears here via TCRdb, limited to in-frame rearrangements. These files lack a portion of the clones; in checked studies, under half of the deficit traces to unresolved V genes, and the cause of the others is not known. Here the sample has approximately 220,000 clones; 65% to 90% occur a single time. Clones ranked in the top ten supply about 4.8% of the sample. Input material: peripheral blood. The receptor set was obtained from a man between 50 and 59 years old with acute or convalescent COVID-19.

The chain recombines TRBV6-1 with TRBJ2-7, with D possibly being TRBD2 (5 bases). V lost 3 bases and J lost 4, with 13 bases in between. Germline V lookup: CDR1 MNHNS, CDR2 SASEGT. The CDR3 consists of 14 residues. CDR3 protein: CASSETPPGYEQYF. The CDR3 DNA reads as TGTGCCAGCAGTGAGACCCCGCCGGGGTACGAGCAGTACTTC.

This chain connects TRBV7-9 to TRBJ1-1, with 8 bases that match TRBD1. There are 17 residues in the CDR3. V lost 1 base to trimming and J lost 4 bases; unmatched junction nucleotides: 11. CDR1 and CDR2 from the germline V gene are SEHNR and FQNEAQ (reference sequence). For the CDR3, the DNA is TGTGCCAGCAGCTTAGGTGCGACAGGGGCCTGGGGCACTGAAGCTTTCTTT. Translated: CASSLGATGAWGTEAFF. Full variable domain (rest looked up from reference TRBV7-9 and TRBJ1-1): DTGVSQNPRHKITKRGQNVTFRCDPISEHNRLYWYRQTLGQGPEFLTYFQNEAQLEKSRLLSDRFSAERPKGSFSTLEIQRTEQGDSAMYLCASSLGATGAWGTEAFFGQGTRLTVV.

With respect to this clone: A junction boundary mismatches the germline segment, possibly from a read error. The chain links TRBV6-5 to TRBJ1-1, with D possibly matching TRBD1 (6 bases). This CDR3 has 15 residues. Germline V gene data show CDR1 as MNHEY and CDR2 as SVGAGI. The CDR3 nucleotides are TGTGCCGGCAGGGGCTTCCATATCATGAACACTGAAGCTTTCTTT. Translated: CAGRGFHIMNTEAFF.

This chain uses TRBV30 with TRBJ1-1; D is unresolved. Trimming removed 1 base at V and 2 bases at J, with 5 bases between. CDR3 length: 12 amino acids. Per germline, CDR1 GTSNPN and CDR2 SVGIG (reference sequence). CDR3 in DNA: TGTGCCTGGAGTGGTACAAACACTGAAGCTTTCTTT. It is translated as CAWSGTNTEAFF.

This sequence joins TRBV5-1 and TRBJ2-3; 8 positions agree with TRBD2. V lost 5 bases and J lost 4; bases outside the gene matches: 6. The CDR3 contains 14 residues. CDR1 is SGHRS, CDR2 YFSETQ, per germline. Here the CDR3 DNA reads TGCGCCAGCAGTCAGCGGGGGAGGGCAGATACGCAGTATTTT. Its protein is CASSQRGRADTQYF.

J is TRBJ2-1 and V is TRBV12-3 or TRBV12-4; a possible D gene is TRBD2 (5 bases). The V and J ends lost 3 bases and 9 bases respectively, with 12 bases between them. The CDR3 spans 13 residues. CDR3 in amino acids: CASSFGSEGEQFF. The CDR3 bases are TGTGCCAGCAGTTTCGGAAGTGAGGGTGAGCAGTTCTTC.

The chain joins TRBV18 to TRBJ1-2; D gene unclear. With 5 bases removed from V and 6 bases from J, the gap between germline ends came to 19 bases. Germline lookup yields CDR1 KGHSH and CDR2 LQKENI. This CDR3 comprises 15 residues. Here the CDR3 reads CASSTGRNHRDGYTF. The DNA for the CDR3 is TGTGCCAGCTCAACGGGGAGAAACCACCGGGATGGCTACACCTTC.

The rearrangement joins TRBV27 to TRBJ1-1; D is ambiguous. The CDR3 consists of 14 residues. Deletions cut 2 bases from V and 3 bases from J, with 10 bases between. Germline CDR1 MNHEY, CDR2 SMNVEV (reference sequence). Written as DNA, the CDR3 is TGTGCCAGCAGTTTAGTGGGCTGGGACACTGAAGCTTTCTTT. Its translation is CASSLVGWDTEAFF.

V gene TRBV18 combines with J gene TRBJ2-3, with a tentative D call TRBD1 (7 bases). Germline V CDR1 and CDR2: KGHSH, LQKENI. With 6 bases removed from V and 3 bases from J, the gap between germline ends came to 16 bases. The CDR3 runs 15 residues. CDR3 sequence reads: CASSRDGTATDTQYF. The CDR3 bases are TGTGCCAGCTCGCGGGACGGGACAGCAACAGATACGCAGTATTTT.

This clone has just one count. This CDR3 reads CASSLTEVANVLTF. CDR3 bases: TGTGCCAGCAGCTTAACGGAGGTGGCCAACGTCCTGACTTTC. V gene TRBV7-3 combines with J gene TRBJ2-6, with D maybe TRBD2 (5 bases). CDR1 and CDR2 (germline): SGHTA, FQGTGA. The CDR3 is 14 residues long. V was cut by 0 bases and J by 6 bases, with 6 bases left in between.